Below are 8 T cell receptor beta chains sequenced from a single sample in a study of regulatory T cells in long-lasting Graves disease. HTBI primers from iRepertoire and Arm-PCR of CDR3 regions yielded the TCR beta libraries. Via MiXCR, TCRdb re-called the multiplex PCR reads, giving one row per CDR3 protein. Of 500,000 to 700,000 distinct CDR3 sequences in the sample, about 30% were seen once. Time point here: persistent/refractory GD, antithyroid drugs over 5 years with positive TRAb. RNA from PBMCs was the source of the TCR library. Sequenced material: peripheral blood mononuclear cells (PBMCs), taken when the disease was refractory, from a patient treated with antithyroid drugs. These receptors originate from a female donor with Graves disease.

This clonotype was counted a few times. This rearrangement joins TRBV25-1 to TRBJ1-1; 7 bases match TRBD1. The CDR3 loop spans 15 amino acids. Germline V gives CDR1 MGHDK, CDR2 SYGVNS. V lost 3 bases and J lost 0; bases outside the gene matches: 4. The CDR3 DNA reads TGTGCCAGCAGTGAGACAGGGAGGGTGAACACTGAAGCTTTCTTT. This encodes CASSETGRVNTEAFF.

This clonotype was seen a few times. The chain has TRBV15 and TRBJ1-1; 7 nucleotides agree with TRBD1. The CDR3 spans 14 residues. The junction had 14 bases not matched to a gene; V was cut back by 3 bases and J by 13 bases. Germline values: CDR1 LNHNV, CDR2 YYDKDF (reference sequence). Here the CDR3 DNA reads TGTGCCACCAGCAGGCAGGGGGGAGGGGTCGTTGGTTTCTTT. Amino acid sequence: CATSRQGGGVVGFF. The variable domain in full, with the rest retrieved from reference TRBV15 and TRBJ1-1, is DAMVIQNPRYQVTQFGKPVTLSCSQTLNHNVMYWYQQKSSQAPKLLFHYYDKDFNNEADTPDNFQSRRPNTSFCFLDIRSPGLGDTAMYLCATSRQGGGVVGFFGQGTRLTVV.

The chain joins TRBV5-1 to TRBJ2-3; 12 nucleotides match TRBD2. CDR3 size: 16 residues. With 5 bases clipped from V and 2 bases from J, the junction kept 6 bases outside the gene matches. CDR1 and CDR2 (germline): SGHRS, YFSETQ. CDR3: CASSSGLAGFTDTQYF. The CDR3 nucleotides are TGCGCCAGCAGTTCCGGACTAGCGGGATTCACAGATACGCAGTATTTT.

This clonotype was observed a handful of times. The V call is TRBV12-5, the J call TRBJ2-7; no definite D call. V shed 3 bases and J shed 2 bases, with 11 bases lying between them. Germline CDR1 LGHNT, CDR2 FRNRAP. The CDR3 has 14 amino acids. CDR3 protein: CASGFNGLPYEQYF. DNA of the CDR3: TGTGCTAGTGGTTTCAACGGGCTCCCCTACGAGCAGTACTTC.

The chain carries TRBV9 and TRBJ2-2; 13 positions agree with TRBD2. Germline V gives CDR1 SGDLS, CDR2 YYNGEE. The J segment lost 0 bases and the V segment lost 3 bases, leaving 5 bases of the junction unmatched. The CDR3 contains 18 residues. The CDR3 region has the DNA TGTGCCAGCAGCGCTACTAGCGGGAGGGCCGCGAACACCGGGGAGCTGTTTTTT. It translates to CASSATSGRAANTGELFF.

This clonotype came up a few times. The chain uses TRBV19 and TRBJ1-2, with 10 bases aligning to TRBD1. Germline CDR1 reads LNHDA; CDR2 reads SQIVND (reference sequence). V shed 7 bases and J 8 bases; nucleotides not matched to a gene: 10. There are 14 residues in the CDR3. The CDR3 loop is CASKPLTGGDGYTF. DNA for the CDR3: TGTGCCAGTAAGCCTCTGACAGGGGGCGACGGCTACACCTTC.

V usage is TRBV18 and J usage is TRBJ2-5; D gene unclear. This CDR3 is built from 13 residues. The germline CDR1 and CDR2 sequences are KGHSH and LQKENI. The V end was cut by 6 bases, the J end by 4 bases, with 12 bases between. CDR3 bases: TGTGCCAGCTCCCCCTCGACGGGAGAGACCCAGTACTTC. Translated, it gives CASSPSTGETQYF.

This clonotype showed up many times. The junction differs from germline at one of its ends, possibly a read error. The J gene is TRBJ2-7, the V gene TRBV12-3 or TRBV12-4; D is possibly TRBD2 (6 bases). The CDR3 totals 14 residues. CDR3: CASSLGGGNYEQYF. The CDR3 region has the DNA TGTGCCAGCAGCTTAGGTGGCGGGAACTACGAGCAGTACTTC.